Listed below are T cell receptor beta chains from one sample, sequenced in a study of regulatory T cells in long-lasting Graves disease. TCRdb recomputed calls from the multiplex PCR reads with MiXCR, one row per CDR3 protein. The sample holds around 400,000 distinct CDR3 sequences, roughly a fifth seen once. Sequenced material: peripheral blood mononuclear cells (PBMCs), taken when the disease was refractory, from a patient treated with antithyroid drugs. Receptors originate from a female donor with Graves disease. The CDR3 runs from the conserved cysteine through the conserved F or W. Each record gives: V gene, D gene, CDR3 length, J gene, clone size, CDR3 DNA, CDR3 protein. A D gene is named only where the DNA matches it firmly. For some rows the clone size is stated as once, few or many, or as a class when expanded; others skip it.

v_gene: TRBV7-3
d_gene: .
len: 14
j_gene: TRBJ1-1
abundance: few
CDR3nt: TGTGCCAGCAGGAAATCGGGGGGCAACACTGAAGCTTTCTTT
CDR3aa: CASRKSGGNTEAFF

v_gene: TRBV12-3/TRBV12-4
d_gene: .
len: 15
j_gene: TRBJ2-3
abundance: few
CDR3nt: TGTGCCAGCAGTTCTTACCACAGACCCACAGATACGCAGTATTTT
CDR3aa: CASSSYHRPTDTQYF

v_gene: TRBV7-2
d_gene: .
len: 15
j_gene: TRBJ1-5
abundance: few
CDR3nt: TGTGCCAGCAGCCCAGACGGGGGGGGCAATCAGCCCCAGCATTTT
CDR3aa: CASSPDGGGNQPQHF

v_gene: TRBV28
d_gene: .
len: 15
j_gene: TRBJ1-2
abundance: many
CDR3nt: TGTGCCAGCAGTTTAGGGGTAGCTAAAAGCTATGGCTACACCTTC
CDR3aa: CASSLGVAKSYGYTF

v_gene: TRBV28
d_gene: TRBD2
len: 13
j_gene: TRBJ2-7
abundance: .
CDR3nt: TGTGCCAGCAGTTCGGGGGGACCCCGAATGCCCTACTTC
CDR3aa: CASSSGGPRMPYF

v_gene: TRBV20-1
d_gene: .
len: 14
j_gene: TRBJ1-5
abundance: many
CDR3nt: TGCAGTGCTAGAGCGGGGGCAGGCAATCAGCCCCAGCATTTT
CDR3aa: CSARAGAGNQPQHF

v_gene: TRBV19
d_gene: .
len: 15
j_gene: TRBJ2-4
abundance: .
CDR3nt: TGTGCCAGTAGTATATATATGCAAGCCAAAAACATTCAGTACTTC
CDR3aa: CASSIYMQAKNIQYF

v_gene: TRBV20-1
d_gene: TRBD2
len: 21
j_gene: TRBJ2-7
abundance: few
CDR3nt: TGCAGTGCTAAGGGACTTGTGTTGAGGGACTATAAGACGGGACCGTACCACGAGCAGTACTTC
CDR3aa: CSAKGLVLRDYKTGPYHEQYF

v_gene: TRBV7-9
d_gene: .
len: 13
j_gene: TRBJ2-5
abundance: many
CDR3nt: TGTGCCAGCAGCCCGTGGAGCCAAGAGACCCAGTACTTC
CDR3aa: CASSPWSQETQYF

v_gene: TRBV5-1
d_gene: .
len: 16
j_gene: TRBJ1-1
abundance: few
CDR3nt: TGCGCCAGCAGCCGATCTCTGGGGGGATTGGACACTGAAGCTTTCTTT
CDR3aa: CASSRSLGGLDTEAFF

v_gene: TRBV6-1
d_gene: TRBD2
len: 19
j_gene: TRBJ2-2
abundance: .
CDR3nt: TGTGCCAGCAGATTTATACCGGGACTAGCGGGAGTGTTTGACGGGGAGCTGTTTTTT
CDR3aa: CASRFIPGLAGVFDGELFF

v_gene: TRBV6-4
d_gene: .
len: 13
j_gene: TRBJ1-1
abundance: few
CDR3nt: TGTGCCAGCAGTGACTGTGCCCCCAGAGAAGCTTTCTTT
CDR3aa: CASSDCAPREAFF

v_gene: TRBV28
d_gene: TRBD1
len: 15
j_gene: TRBJ2-3
abundance: .
CDR3nt: TGTGCCAGCAGTGGAGACAGGGGATTCACAGATACGCAGTATTTT
CDR3aa: CASSGDRGFTDTQYF

v_gene: TRBV30
d_gene: .
len: 15
j_gene: TRBJ2-2
abundance: .
CDR3nt: TGTGCCTGGAGCTCCCCCCGGGGGAACACCGGGGAGCTGTTTTTT
CDR3aa: CAWSSPRGNTGELFF

v_gene: TRBV11-2
d_gene: .
len: 13
j_gene: TRBJ2-7
abundance: many
CDR3nt: TGTGCCAGCAGCTCCTGGGGGGACTACGAGCAGTACTTC
CDR3aa: CASSSWGDYEQYF

v_gene: TRBV30
d_gene: TRBD2
len: 12
j_gene: TRBJ2-5
abundance: few
CDR3nt: TGTGCCTGGAGTACTAGCGGAGAGACCCAGTACTTC
CDR3aa: CAWSTSGETQYF

v_gene: TRBV20-1
d_gene: .
len: 14
j_gene: TRBJ2-1
abundance: .
CDR3nt: TGCAGTGTTCCCCTACAGGGTGTGTCGGATGAGCAGTTCTTC
CDR3aa: CSVPLQGVSDEQFF

v_gene: TRBV20-1
d_gene: .
len: 13
j_gene: TRBJ2-5
abundance: .
CDR3nt: TGCAGTGCTAGTAGGGAGGCTGGGGAGACCCAGTACTTC
CDR3aa: CSASREAGETQYF

v_gene: TRBV20-1
d_gene: TRBD1
len: 14
j_gene: TRBJ2-5
abundance: .
CDR3nt: TGCAGTGCTAGAGGAGGGGGACAGGCAGAGACCCAGTACTTC
CDR3aa: CSARGGGQAETQYF

v_gene: TRBV15
d_gene: TRBD2
len: 16
j_gene: TRBJ2-1
abundance: .
CDR3nt: TGTGCCACCAGCGGTCAGCACACTAGCGGCAGGTATGAGCAGTTCTTC
CDR3aa: CATSGQHTSGRYEQFF

v_gene: TRBV20-1
d_gene: .
len: 13
j_gene: TRBJ2-7
abundance: few
CDR3nt: TGCAGTGCTAGAGATTATGTGGGCCCCGAGCAGTACTTC
CDR3aa: CSARDYVGPEQYF

v_gene: TRBV20-1
d_gene: .
len: 13
j_gene: TRBJ2-2
abundance: few
CDR3nt: TGCAGTGCTACGGACCCCGGGGGCGGGGAGCTGTTTTTT
CDR3aa: CSATDPGGGELFF

v_gene: TRBV11-2
d_gene: .
len: 15
j_gene: TRBJ1-1
abundance: many
CDR3nt: TGTGCCAGCAGCCCACGGGGGGCCGCGGGGCCTGAAGCTTTCTTT
CDR3aa: CASSPRGAAGPEAFF

v_gene: TRBV3-1
d_gene: .
len: 14
j_gene: TRBJ2-7
abundance: many
CDR3nt: TGTGCCAGCAGCCCCCACGCTAGTTCCTACGAGCAGTACTTC
CDR3aa: CASSPHASSYEQYF

v_gene: TRBV28
d_gene: .
len: 14
j_gene: TRBJ1-5
abundance: many
CDR3nt: TGTGCCAGCAGCCCTAACAGGGATTTTCAGCCCCAGCATTTT
CDR3aa: CASSPNRDFQPQHF

v_gene: TRBV7-9
d_gene: .
len: 15
j_gene: TRBJ2-5
abundance: many
CDR3nt: TGTGCCAGCACCACGGGGCATGGGGTCCAAGAGACCCAGTACTTC
CDR3aa: CASTTGHGVQETQYF

v_gene: TRBV5-1
d_gene: .
len: 14
j_gene: TRBJ2-2
abundance: many
CDR3nt: TGCGCCAGCACCCCTCCCGTGGGCACCGGGGAGCTGTTTTTT
CDR3aa: CASTPPVGTGELFF

v_gene: TRBV20-1
d_gene: .
len: 13
j_gene: TRBJ2-7
abundance: few
CDR3nt: TGCAGTGCTAACCGGGACCCGTCTTACGAGCAGTACTTC
CDR3aa: CSANRDPSYEQYF

v_gene: TRBV7-9
d_gene: .
len: 14
j_gene: TRBJ1-5
abundance: .
CDR3nt: TGTGCCAGCAGCTTCGACGGCACCAATCAGCCCCAGCATTTT
CDR3aa: CASSFDGTNQPQHF

v_gene: TRBV18
d_gene: TRBD1
len: 15
j_gene: TRBJ2-4
abundance: many
CDR3nt: TGTGCCAGCTCACTCCGACAGGGCAGCAAAAACATTCAGTACTTC
CDR3aa: CASSLRQGSKNIQYF

v_gene: TRBV27
d_gene: TRBD2
len: 15
j_gene: TRBJ2-7
abundance: once
CDR3nt: TGTGCCAGCAGTTCATCCCTACTAGCGGGAGGAAAGCAGTACTTC
CDR3aa: CASSSSLLAGGKQYF